A single sample is the source of the 20 T cell receptor beta chains below, sequenced in a study of blood T cell repertoires in COVID-19. The data were produced by immunoSEQ multiplex PCR, yet TCRdb's version contains in-frame clones alone and is incomplete. The sample lists a few hundred thousand clones, approximately 88% occurring once. Source material: PBMCs or T cells enriched from blood (not recorded which). The receptor set was obtained from a middle-aged woman with acute COVID-19.

The chain combines TRBV28 with TRBJ2-1; 10 bases line up with TRBD2. V gave up 2 bases and J gave up 8 bases; unmatched junction bases: 9. The CDR3 spans 16 residues. The germline V gene encodes CDR1 MDHEN and CDR2 SYDVKM. The CDR3 protein is CASSLVKASGRDEQFF. The CDR3 DNA is TGTGCCAGCAGTTTAGTTAAGGCTAGCGGGAGAGATGAGCAGTTCTTC.

The chain carries TRBV15 and TRBJ2-1, with 7 bases lining up with TRBD1. Germline V gives CDR1 LNHNV, CDR2 YYDKDF (reference sequence). The CDR3 is 16 amino acids. Germline trimming cut 3 bases from V and 0 bases from J; bases unmatched to any gene: 5. CDR3 nucleotide sequence: TGTGCCACCAGCAGGGACCGGGACAGCTCCTACAATGAGCAGTTCTTC. Residues: CATSRDRDSSYNEQFF.

The chain links TRBV28 to TRBJ2-3; D ambiguous. The CDR3 totals 15 residues. V lost 0 bases, J lost 2 bases, and 9 bases lay in between. Germline V gene data show CDR1 as MDHEN and CDR2 as SYDVKM. CDR3 sequence reads: CASSLWVDDTDTQYF. The DNA of the CDR3 is TGTGCCAGCAGTTTATGGGTAGATGACACAGATACGCAGTATTTT.

The chain links TRBV11-2 to TRBJ2-2, with 8 positions matching TRBD1. CDR1 SGHAT and CDR2 FQNNGV come from the germline V gene. CDR3 length: 17 amino acids. The V segment lost 1 base and the J segment 1 base; nucleotides outside the gene matches: 5. CDR3: CASSLGTGPRNTGELFF. Here the CDR3 DNA reads TGTGCCAGCAGCTTAGGGACAGGGCCCCGGAACACCGGGGAGCTGTTTTTT.

The V gene is TRBV11-3, the J gene TRBJ2-3; 8 positions match TRBD2. This CDR3 comprises 16 residues. The J segment lost 0 bases and the V segment lost 1 base, leaving 3 bases of the junction unmatched. Germline assignment: CDR1 SGHNT and CDR2 YENEEA. The CDR3, as DNA: TGTGCCAGCAGCTTAGGTTCTAGCGGGAGCACAGATACGCAGTATTTT. Amino acid sequence: CASSLGSSGSTDTQYF.

This clone showed up just a few times. The V and J genes are TRBV11-2 and TRBJ1-6; 8 bases match TRBD1. The CDR3 runs to 15 residues. Germline V CDR1 and CDR2: SGHAT, FQNNGV. The junction had 9 bases not matched to a gene; V was cut back by 4 bases and J by 10 bases. The CDR3 coding sequence is TGTGCCAGCAGCTCTTCGACAGGGGCAGAGTCACCCCTCCACTTT. Encoded protein: CASSSSTGAESPLHF.

This chain links TRBV30 with TRBJ2-3, with D unclear. Germline V gives CDR1 GTSNPN, CDR2 SVGIG (reference sequence). Trimming took off 1 base at V and 2 bases at J, with 10 bases between the two ends. This CDR3 region has 14 residues. Written as DNA, the CDR3 is TGTGCCTGGAGTGCGGGTCTCCTCACAGATACGCAGTATTTT. This encodes CAWSAGLLTDTQYF.

The rearrangement joins TRBV24-1 to TRBJ2-1; D is possibly TRBD2 (5 bases). The germline CDR1 and CDR2 sequences are KGHDR and SFDVKD. The CDR3 runs 13 residues. The V end was cut by 4 bases, the J end by 7 bases, with 10 bases between. In nucleotides, the CDR3 is TGTGCCACCAGTGACTGGAGAGGGAATGAGCAGTTCTTC. This gives the protein CATSDWRGNEQFF.

CDR3 coding DNA: TGTGCCAGCAGTTTCTACGGGGGGAATCAGCCCCAGCATTTT. It codes for CASSFYGGNQPQHF. V is TRBV27 and J is TRBJ1-5, with a weak D call TRBD1 (5 bases). Trimming shortened V by 3 bases and J by 4 bases, and 10 bases separated the two germline ends. CDR3 length: 14 residues. CDR1 and CDR2 from the germline V gene are MNHEY and SMNVEV (reference sequence).

The chain employs TRBV9 and TRBJ1-2, with TRBD1 as a possible D gene (6 bases). From germline, CDR1 is SGDLS and CDR2 YYNGEE. V was clipped by 4 bases and J by 9 bases, with 16 bases between them. The CDR3 runs 13 residues. In nucleotides, the CDR3 is TGTGCCAGCAGCTCTGATGGGGGGGCGAGCTACACCTTC. It yields the protein CASSSDGGASYTF.

The V and J genes are TRBV4-3 and TRBJ2-1; 8 nucleotides agree with TRBD2. The V segment lost 0 bases and the J segment 7 bases; nucleotides outside the gene matches: 14. The CDR3 loop spans 18 amino acids. From germline, CDR1 is LGHNA and CDR2 YSLEER. CDR3: CASSQDPRGAGVSNEQFF. DNA for the CDR3: TGCGCCAGCAGCCAAGACCCCAGGGGAGCGGGAGTCAGTAATGAGCAGTTCTTC.

Here the CDR3 reads CASSRDRGPPYGYTF. CDR3 DNA: TGCGCCAGCAGCCGGGACAGGGGGCCTCCGTATGGCTACACCTTC. The rearrangement joins TRBV4-3 to TRBJ1-2; the match to TRBD1 covers 12 bases. The germline gives CDR1 LGHNA, CDR2 YSLEER. This CDR3 has 15 amino acids. V gave up 4 bases and J gave up 5 bases; unmatched junction bases: 5.

J is TRBJ1-1 and V is TRBV5-4; D might be TRBD1 (5 bases). Between the trimmed V and J ends, which lost 1 base and 0 bases, there was a span of 7 bases. The CDR3 consists of 14 residues. Germline CDR1 and CDR2: SGHNT and YYREEE (reference sequence). The CDR3 bases are TGTGCCAGCAGCTTGCTGACAGTGAACACTGAAGCTTTCTTT. Translating it yields CASSLLTVNTEAFF.

This chain links TRBV27 with TRBJ2-7; D might be TRBD2 (6 bases). The CDR3 extends over 14 amino acids. The germline CDR1 and CDR2 sequences are MNHEY and SMNVEV (reference sequence). V was clipped by 3 bases and J by 0 bases, with 9 bases between them. Here the CDR3 DNA reads TGTGCCAGCAGTTTTGCGGGGCCCTCCTACGAGCAGTACTTC. Its protein product is CASSFAGPSYEQYF.

This clone was found once. The chain joins TRBV2 to TRBJ1-2; D unclear. Germline V gene lookup returns CDR1 SNHLY and CDR2 FYNNEI. V was cut by 3 bases and J by 2 bases, with 7 bases left in between. The CDR3 has 13 amino acids. This CDR3 reads CASSDWPNYGYTF. The CDR3 bases are TGTGCCAGCAGTGACTGGCCAAACTATGGCTACACCTTC.

This chain's CDR3 is CASSVASGRVYGYTF. CDR3 DNA: TGTGCCAGCAGCGTAGCTTCGGGCAGGGTTTACGGCTACACCTTC. The chain has TRBV9 and TRBJ1-2; D is possibly TRBD1 (5 bases). In germline, CDR1 is SGDLS, CDR2 YYNGEE. V lost 0 bases, J lost 8 bases, and 17 bases lay in between. The CDR3 is 15 amino acids.

This clone was recorded a few times. V gene TRBV18 combines with J gene TRBJ2-1, with 15 nucleotides matching TRBD2. The CDR3 loop spans 17 amino acids. The V segment lost 3 bases and the J segment 7 bases; nucleotides outside the gene matches: 7. The V gene's germline CDR1 is KGHSH and CDR2 LQKENI. In nucleotides, the CDR3 is TGTGCCAGCTCACCCAGGGGACTAGCGGGAGGTCAGAATGAGCAGTTCTTC. This translates into CASSPRGLAGGQNEQFF.

The V and J genes are TRBV28 and TRBJ2-1, with a possible D match to TRBD2 (5 bases). This CDR3 region has 16 residues. Germline V CDR1 and CDR2: MDHEN, SYDVKM. Trimming stripped 3 bases from V and 7 bases from J, with 19 bases between. CDR3 residues: CASSFWGDPPRNEQFF. In DNA, the CDR3 is TGTGCCAGCAGTTTTTGGGGAGATCCCCCCCGGAATGAGCAGTTCTTC.

The chain couples TRBV27 to TRBJ1-2; possible D gene TRBD1, 5 bases. The CDR3 loop spans 13 amino acids. Germline assignment: CDR1 MNHEY and CDR2 SMNVEV (reference sequence). The germline V and J ends were trimmed by 2 bases and 5 bases, with 9 bases remaining between them. CDR3 sequence: CASSLGHLYGYTF. The CDR3 nucleotides are TGTGCCAGCAGTTTAGGACATTTATATGGCTACACCTTC.

The CDR3 reads CASSTTGANYGYTF. In DNA, the CDR3 is TGTGCCAGTAGTACTACAGGGGCTAACTATGGCTACACCTTC. V is TRBV19 and J is TRBJ1-2; TRBD1 matches at 7 bases. The CDR3 totals 14 residues. Germline CDR1 LNHDA, CDR2 SQIVND (reference sequence). Trimming cost V 4 bases and J 0 bases; bases outside gene matches: 2.